The 5 T cell receptor beta chains reported below all come from one sample, sequenced in a study of T cell responses to AZD1222 COVID-19 vaccine. The repertoire was sequenced with immunoSEQ multiplex PCR; TCRdb's copy has only in-frame clones and lacks some. This sample carries fewer than 90,000 clones, nearly 90% of them seen once, and the ten largest clones take roughly a tenth. The specimen was peripheral blood, collected on day 0 of AZD1222 vaccination. These receptors came from an adult in good health.

The chain links TRBV7-9 to TRBJ1-4; D gene ambiguous. CDR1 SEHNR and CDR2 FQNEAQ come from the germline V gene (reference sequence). V was trimmed by 5 bases and J by 2 bases, leaving 9 bases between them. The CDR3 runs to 14 residues. CDR3 DNA sequence: TGTGCCAGCAGCGAAGTAGGGACTAATGAAAAACTGTTTTTT. As protein: CASSEVGTNEKLFF. Full variable domain (missing parts from reference TRBV7-9 and TRBJ1-4): DTGVSQNPRHKITKRGQNVTFRCDPISEHNRLYWYRQTLGQGPEFLTYFQNEAQLEKSRLLSDRFSAERPKGSFSTLEIQRTEQGDSAMYLCASSEVGTNEKLFFGSGTQLSVL.

V usage is TRBV5-1 and J usage is TRBJ1-1, with unresolved D. CDR3 size: 13 residues. Germline-derived CDR1 and CDR2 are SGHRS and YFSETQ. Trimming stripped 5 bases from V and 4 bases from J, with 12 bases between. CDR3 loop: CASRDVLGTEAFF. The CDR3 nucleotides are TGCGCCAGCAGGGATGTTTTGGGCACTGAAGCTTTCTTT. Drawing the rest from reference TRBV5-1 and TRBJ1-1, the complete variable domain is KAGVTQTPRYLIKTRGQQVTLSCSPISGHRSVSWYQQTPGQGLQFLFEYFSETQRNKGNFPGRFSGRQFSNSRSEMNVSTLELGDSALYLCASRDVLGTEAFFGQGTRLTVV.

The chain links TRBV29-1 to TRBJ2-7; 14 bases align to TRBD2. After removal of 4 bases from V and 4 bases from J, the junction contained 6 bases not matched to a gene. The germline V gene encodes CDR1 SQVTM and CDR2 ANQGSEA. The CDR3 contains 15 residues. CDR3 nucleotides: TGCAGCGTTGGGGGGACTAGCGGGAGATCTTACGAGCAGTACTTC. Amino acid sequence: CSVGGTSGRSYEQYF.

CDR3 DNA sequence: TGTGCCAGCAGCCTACAAGTCGTACTAGCATCGGAGCAGTTCTTC. Translated, it gives CASSLQVVLASEQFF. V gene TRBV6-5 combines with J gene TRBJ2-1; D may be TRBD2 (6 bases). Trimming cost V 6 bases and J 10 bases, with 22 bases left between them. The CDR3 extends over 15 amino acids. Germline values: CDR1 MNHEY, CDR2 SVGAGI.

The V gene is TRBV11-2, the J gene TRBJ2-2, with D perhaps TRBD1 (6 bases). This CDR3 is 15 amino acids long. Trimming removed 0 bases at V and 7 bases at J, with 12 bases between. In germline, CDR1 is SGHAT, CDR2 FQNNGV. The CDR3 reads CASSLDSQGFGELFF. The CDR3 nucleotides are TGTGCCAGCAGCTTAGATTCGCAGGGGTTCGGGGAGCTGTTTTTT.